This T cell receptor beta chain was profiled in a study of T cell repertoires in cytomegalovirus infection. Turning to the study itself: It was the public TCR beta signatures that indicated both CMV infection and matching HLA type. Study-level results: Individuals carrying CMV plus the relevant HLA were identified by cumulative frequency of public TCR beta families. Ex vivo, HLA-C-restricted CMV-specific TCR beta clonotypes prevailed over the rest of the response.

This clonotype was observed a few times. The target antigen is unknown. MiXCR, run by TCRdb on the reads, gives a single entry per CDR3 protein. In the table there are about 740,000 distinct CDR3 sequences, roughly 35% of which are singletons. The CDR3 totals 16 residues. The V and J ends lost 1 base and 5 bases, in that order; junction bases with no gene match: 7. Germline lookup yields CDR1 SGHVS and CDR2 FQNEAQ. The receptor's source is a human donor in good health (CMV status not recorded). Some clones in this sample may be carry-over from other donors' samples. The sequenced sample consisted of PBMCs. V and J are TRBV7-8 and TRBJ1-5; 8 nucleotides line up with TRBD1. The CDR3 reads CASSLDGQGKDQPQHF. The CDR3 nucleotides read TGTGCCAGCAGCTTAGACGGACAGGGTAAGGATCAGCCCCAGCATTTT.